Presented here are 23 T cell receptor beta chains from one specimen sequenced in a study of PD-1 blockade in classical Hodgkin lymphoma. The time point is: cycle 4 day 1 (C4D1), after 5 to 7 weeks of nivolumab. With no exception, relapse followed autologous stem cell transplantation in all patients, and brentuximab vedotin exposure varied. Researchers report purifying CD4+ T cells from thawed PBMCs by magnetic negative selection. Assay: immunoSEQ multiplex PCR; the TCRdb copy retains only in-frame clones and omits some. The top ten clones hold over 3% of a sample with 20,000 to 25,000 clones, 65% to 90% of them seen once. The sequences come from CD4+ T cells from blood, collected before the fourth cycle of nivolumab. These TCRs come from a human donor with classical Hodgkin lymphoma.

This clone was detected a few times. The V call is TRBV30, the J call TRBJ1-6; no clear D gene. Germline values: CDR1 GTSNPN, CDR2 SVGIG (reference sequence). The CDR3 totals 11 residues. The V end was cut by 0 bases, the J end by 9 bases, with 3 bases between. CDR3 region: CAWSVASPLHF. For the CDR3, the DNA is TGTGCCTGGAGTGTGGCTTCACCCCTCCACTTT.

The rearrangement links TRBV6-5 to TRBJ1-2; D is unresolved. Trimming took off 1 base at V and 7 bases at J, with 10 bases between the two ends. The CDR3 is made up of 13 amino acids. The V gene's germline CDR1 is MNHEY and CDR2 SVGAGI. The CDR3 region is CASSYFRVSGYTF. CDR3 DNA: TGTGCCAGCAGTTACTTTCGGGTTTCTGGCTACACCTTC.

The gene calls are TRBV19 and TRBJ1-5, with 7 positions matching TRBD1. This CDR3 comprises 14 residues. The germline gives CDR1 LNHDA, CDR2 SQIVND (reference sequence). V was clipped by 5 bases and J by 6 bases; unmatched bases: 7. The CDR3 here is CASSPDRVRQPQHF. As DNA, the CDR3 is TGTGCCAGTAGTCCTGACAGGGTTCGTCAGCCCCAGCATTTT.

CDR3 DNA sequence: TGCGCCAGCAGTGAGCCTTTCCGGGACGAAGATGGCTACACCTTC. As protein: CASSEPFRDEDGYTF. The J gene is TRBJ1-2, the V gene TRBV10-1; D might be TRBD1 (5 bases). CDR1 and CDR2 from the germline V gene are WNHNN and SYGVQD (reference sequence). This CDR3 comprises 15 residues. Trimming cost V 2 bases and J 6 bases, with 16 bases left between them.

The V gene is TRBV11-2, the J gene TRBJ1-4; possibly TRBD1 for D (5 bases). Germline lookup yields CDR1 SGHAT and CDR2 FQNNGV. V was trimmed by 4 bases and J by 1 base, leaving 10 bases between them. The CDR3 has 15 residues. This CDR3 reads CASSSGAGTNEKLFF. CDR3 coding DNA: TGTGCCAGCAGCTCCGGGGCGGGAACTAATGAAAAACTGTTTTTT.

The chain is built from TRBV7-8 and TRBJ1-4; the D is unclear. CDR3 length: 17 residues. V lost 5 bases and J 0 bases, leaving 16 bases between the germline ends. Germline CDR1 SGHVS, CDR2 FQNEAQ. CDR3 region: CASSPQFSTATNEKLFF. CDR3 in DNA: TGTGCCAGCAGCCCTCAGTTTTCAACTGCAACTAATGAAAAACTGTTTTTT.

The chain combines TRBV30 with TRBJ1-4; D unresolved. V lost 3 bases and J 3 bases, leaving 11 bases between the germline ends. This CDR3 region has 14 residues. The germline V gene encodes CDR1 GTSNPN and CDR2 SVGIG (reference sequence). The CDR3: CAWRRGVPNEKLFF. CDR3 nucleotide sequence: TGTGCCTGGAGGCGGGGAGTACCTAATGAAAAACTGTTTTTT. The full variable domain, in which reference TRBV30 and TRBJ1-4 provide the parts outside the CDR3, is SQTIHQWPATLVQPVGSPLSLECTVEGTSNPNLYWYRQAAGRGLQLLFYSVGIGQISSEVPQNLSASRPQDRQFILSSKKLLLSDSGFYLCAWRRGVPNEKLFFGSGTQLSVL.

The chain couples TRBV28 to TRBJ1-2, with 9 bases matching TRBD1. V was clipped by 6 bases and J by 4 bases; unmatched bases: 9. The CDR3 runs 15 residues. Per the germline V gene, CDR1 is MDHEN and CDR2 is SYDVKM. The chain's CDR3 is CASRSTGGLGYGYTF. CDR3 coding DNA: TGTGCCAGCAGGAGCACAGGGGGCTTGGGCTATGGCTACACCTTC.

This clone has just a few counts. V gene TRBV7-9 combines with J gene TRBJ1-4; maybe TRBD1 (5 bases). Germline values: CDR1 SEHNR, CDR2 FQNEAQ (reference sequence). V was shortened by 6 bases and J by 2 bases, with 10 bases between the two germline ends. There are 14 residues in the CDR3. The CDR3 region is CASSPGTTNEKLFF. In DNA, the CDR3 is TGTGCCAGCAGTCCCGGGACTACTAATGAAAAACTGTTTTTT.

V is TRBV7-9 and J is TRBJ2-1; 7 bases agree with TRBD1. The CDR3 spans 12 residues. J lost 9 bases, V lost 3 bases, and 2 bases had no gene match. The germline gives CDR1 SEHNR, CDR2 FQNEAQ (reference sequence). The CDR3 is CASSLRGPEQFF. The DNA of the CDR3 is TGTGCCAGCAGCTTGAGGGGGCCTGAGCAGTTCTTC.

The rearrangement joins TRBV18 to TRBJ1-6; D call uncertain. The CDR3 totals 15 residues. Germline CDR1 is KGHSH and CDR2 is LQKENI. Trimming removed 3 bases from V and 5 bases from J, with 11 bases in between. The chain's CDR3 is CASSPVRRDNSPLHF. The CDR3 DNA is TGTGCCAGCTCACCCGTTAGACGGGATAATTCACCCCTCCACTTT.

This chain uses TRBV7-2 with TRBJ1-2; possible D gene TRBD1, 6 bases. Trimming cost V 5 bases and J 3 bases, with 16 bases left between them. The CDR3 spans 15 residues. In germline, CDR1 is SGHTA, CDR2 FQGNSA. The CDR3 DNA reads TGTGCCAGCAGCAGGGGGGTAGGGATTGACTATGGCTACACCTTC. Translated, it gives CASSRGVGIDYGYTF.

This clone came up a few times. The rearrangement joins TRBV5-1 to TRBJ1-2; perhaps TRBD1 as D (5 bases). V was cut by 4 bases and J by 4 bases, with 11 bases left in between. The CDR3 is 13 amino acids. CDR1 and CDR2 from the germline V gene are SGHRS and YFSETQ. The CDR3 region is CASSQGEIYGYTF. The DNA of the CDR3 is TGCGCCAGCAGCCAAGGGGAGATCTATGGCTACACCTTC.

The chain combines TRBV6-1 with TRBJ1-6; tentatively, D is TRBD1 (5 bases). Germline V gene sequence: CDR1 MNHNS, CDR2 SASEGT. CDR3 size: 16 residues. Trimming removed 4 bases at V and 10 bases at J, with 20 bases between. CDR3 coding DNA: TGTGCCAGCAGTGTTTGGACCAGTCGGGACCGGTCACCCCTCCACTTT. It yields the protein CASSVWTSRDRSPLHF.

The rearrangement uses TRBV6-1 and TRBJ1-1; 9 bases map to TRBD1. This CDR3 comprises 18 residues. V lost 4 bases to trimming and J lost 1 base; unmatched junction nucleotides: 13. Germline CDR1 is MNHNS and CDR2 is SASEGT. For the CDR3, the DNA is TGTGCCAGCAGTGCCTCCGGGACAGGGAACTGGTGGAACACTGAAGCTTTCTTT. Amino acid sequence: CASSASGTGNWWNTEAFF.

The J gene is TRBJ1-1, the V gene TRBV28, with 7 bases lining up with TRBD1. V lost 0 bases and J lost 8; bases outside the gene matches: 0. Per germline, CDR1 MDHEN and CDR2 SYDVKM. The CDR3 covers 12 residues. The CDR3 sequence: CASSLWDREAFF. Here the CDR3 DNA reads TGTGCCAGCAGTTTATGGGACAGGGAAGCTTTCTTT.

J is TRBJ1-6 and V is TRBV18, with D tentatively TRBD1 (5 bases). This CDR3 region has 19 residues. Germline V lookup: CDR1 KGHSH, CDR2 LQKENI. V was shortened by 1 base and J by 0 bases, with 16 bases between the two germline ends. DNA of the CDR3: TGTGCCAGCTCACCACGTCAGGGTCGTTTTAGCTCCTATAATTCACCCCTCCACTTT. As protein: CASSPRQGRFSSYNSPLHF.

The chain couples TRBV9 to TRBJ2-3; D not certain. The V gene's germline CDR1 is SGDLS and CDR2 YYNGEE. CDR3 length equals 14 residues. The V and J ends lost 0 bases and 2 bases respectively, with 7 bases between them. The CDR3 region is CASSVGGYTDTQYF. In DNA, the CDR3 is TGTGCCAGCAGCGTAGGTGGATACACAGATACGCAGTATTTT.

This chain connects TRBV18 to TRBJ2-5; TRBD2 aligns across 10 bases. V shed 2 bases, J shed 4 bases, and the junction held 13 bases outside the gene matches. This CDR3 contains 18 residues. CDR1 is KGHSH, CDR2 LQKENI, per germline. CDR3 in DNA: TGTGCCAGCTCACCAGGTGTTCCTAGCGGGAGAATGAGAGAGACCCAGTACTTC. This gives the protein CASSPGVPSGRMRETQYF.

This rearrangement joins TRBV5-1 to TRBJ1-1, with 10 bases aligning to TRBD1. V dropped 9 bases and J dropped 11; count of bases not matched to a gene: 4. The germline gives CDR1 SGHRS, CDR2 YFSETQ. This CDR3 has 10 residues. This CDR3 reads CATDRGHAFF. The CDR3 coding sequence is TGCGCCACTGACAGGGGGCACGCTTTCTTT.

This CDR3 reads CAWRTGQGIANYGYTF. The CDR3 DNA follows: TGTGCCTGGCGTACGGGACAGGGGATCGCTAACTATGGCTACACCTTC. The genes are TRBV30 and TRBJ1-2; TRBD1 matches at 10 bases. Trimming took 5 bases from V and 0 from J; bases not matched to a gene: 9. CDR1 is GTSNPN, CDR2 SVGIG, per germline (reference sequence). The CDR3 runs 16 residues.

This chain uses TRBV18 with TRBJ2-5; 9 bases line up with TRBD1. V lost 1 base, J lost 3 bases, and 3 bases stayed unmatched. The CDR3 has 15 amino acids. Germline CDR1 is KGHSH and CDR2 is LQKENI. The CDR3 region has the DNA TGTGCCAGCTCACCACGACAGGGGGGGAAAGAGACCCAGTACTTC. Translating it yields CASSPRQGGKETQYF.

The chain is built from TRBV9 and TRBJ2-7, with 8 bases lining up with TRBD1. J was trimmed by 1 base and V by 0 bases; bases with no gene match: 6. CDR1 is SGDLS, CDR2 YYNGEE, per germline. The CDR3 runs 16 residues. CDR3 sequence reads: CASSVAGQALSYEQYF. DNA of the CDR3: TGTGCCAGCAGCGTAGCGGGACAGGCCCTTTCCTACGAGCAGTACTTC. The whole variable domain, remainder taken from reference TRBV9 and TRBJ2-7, is DSGVTQTPKHLITATGQRVTLRCSPRSGDLSVYWYQQSLDQGLQFLIQYYNGEERAKGNILERFSAQQFPDLHSELNLSSLELGDSALYFCASSVAGQALSYEQYFGPGTRLTVT.